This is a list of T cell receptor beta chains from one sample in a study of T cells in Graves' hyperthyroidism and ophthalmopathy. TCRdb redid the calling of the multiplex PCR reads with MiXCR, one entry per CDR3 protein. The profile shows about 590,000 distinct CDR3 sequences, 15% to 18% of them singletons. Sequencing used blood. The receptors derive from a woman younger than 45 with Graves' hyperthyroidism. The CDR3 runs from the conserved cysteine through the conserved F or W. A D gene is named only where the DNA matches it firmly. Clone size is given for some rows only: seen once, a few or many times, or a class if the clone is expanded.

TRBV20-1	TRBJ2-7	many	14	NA	CSARETGPSYEQYF	TGCAGTGCTAGAGAAACAGGGCCATCCTACGAGCAGTACTTC
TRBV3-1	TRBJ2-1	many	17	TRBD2	CASSLLLASGRIHEQFF	TGTGCCAGCAGCCTCCTGTTGGCTAGCGGGAGAATCCATGAGCAGTTCTTC
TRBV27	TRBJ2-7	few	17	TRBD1	CASSNGQGPVPFYEQYF	TGTGCCAGCAGTAATGGACAGGGGCCCGTGCCCTTCTACGAGCAGTACTTC
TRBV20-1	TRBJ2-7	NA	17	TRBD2	CSARILAGGLSSYEQYF	TGCAGTGCTCGAATACTAGCGGGAGGGCTCAGCTCCTACGAGCAGTACTTC
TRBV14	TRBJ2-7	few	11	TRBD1	CASRQGFEQYF	TGTGCCAGCAGACAGGGGTTCGAGCAGTACTTC
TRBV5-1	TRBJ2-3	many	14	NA	CASSLGQTSDTQYF	TGCGCCAGCAGCTTGGGACAGACTTCAGATACGCAGTATTTT
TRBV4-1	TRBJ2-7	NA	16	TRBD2	CASSQLLAGGPYEQYF	TGCGCCAGCAGCCAACTTCTAGCGGGAGGTCCCTACGAGCAGTACTTC
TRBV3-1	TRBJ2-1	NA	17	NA	CASSPRRVESSYNEQFF	TGTGCCAGCAGCCCCCGGCGGGTTGAAAGTTCCTACAATGAGCAGTTCTTC
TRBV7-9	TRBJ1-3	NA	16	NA	CASSLTTEDLRNTIYF	TGTGCCAGCAGCCTGACGACGGAGGACCTAAGAAACACCATATATTTT
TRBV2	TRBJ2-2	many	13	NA	CASREENTGELFF	TGTGCCAGCAGGGAAGAGAACACCGGGGAGCTGTTTTTT
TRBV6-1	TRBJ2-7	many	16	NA	CASSEAWGASSYEQYF	TGTGCCAGCAGTGAAGCATGGGGGGCAAGCTCCTACGAGCAGTACTTC
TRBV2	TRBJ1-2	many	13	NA	CASCNSGAQGYTF	TGTGCCAGCTGTAATTCGGGGGCCCAGGGCTACACCTTC
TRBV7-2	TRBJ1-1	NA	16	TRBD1	CASSFYPGTGGVEAFF	TGTGCCAGCAGCTTTTACCCAGGGACAGGGGGTGTTGAAGCTTTCTTT
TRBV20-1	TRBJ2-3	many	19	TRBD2	CSARVRYPGLAGLTDTQYF	TGCAGTGCTAGAGTCAGGTACCCCGGACTAGCGGGACTGACAGATACGCAGTATTTT
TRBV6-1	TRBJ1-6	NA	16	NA	CASSEGGVGSYSPLHF	TGTGCCAGCAGTGAAGGTGGGGTGGGGAGTTATTCACCCCTCCACTTT
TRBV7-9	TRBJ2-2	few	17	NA	CASSPLRIVISTGELFF	TGTGCCAGCAGCCCTCTTAGGATCGTGATTAGCACCGGGGAGCTGTTTTTT
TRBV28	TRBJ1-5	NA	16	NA	CASSLPWLGPNQPQHF	TGTGCCAGCAGCCTCCCGTGGCTGGGTCCGAATCAGCCCCAGCATTTT
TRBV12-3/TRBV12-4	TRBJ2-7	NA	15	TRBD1	CASSTAGTGGYEQYF	TGTGCCAGCAGTACCGCCGGGACAGGGGGCTACGAGCAGTACTTC
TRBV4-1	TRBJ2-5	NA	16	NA	CASSPEPPGYRETQYF	TGCGCCAGCAGCCCCGAACCCCCCGGGTATCGGGAGACCCAGTACTTC
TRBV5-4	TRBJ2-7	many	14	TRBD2	CASSLDGGGYEQYF	TGTGCCAGCAGCTTGGACGGCGGGGGCTACGAGCAGTACTTC
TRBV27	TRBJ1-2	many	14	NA	CASSSPRARDGYTF	TGTGCCAGCAGTTCCCCCAGGGCGAGGGATGGCTACACCTTC
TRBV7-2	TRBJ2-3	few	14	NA	CASSFAGLRDTQYF	TGTGCCAGCAGCTTCGCGGGGTTGCGGGATACGCAGTATTTT
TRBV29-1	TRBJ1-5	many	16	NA	CSVEDIGTPSNQPQHF	TGCAGCGTTGAAGATATCGGGACACCTAGCAATCAGCCCCAGCATTTT
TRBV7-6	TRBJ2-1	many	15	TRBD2	CASSLDPSGYNEQFF	TGTGCCAGCAGCTTAGACCCTAGCGGCTACAATGAGCAGTTCTTC
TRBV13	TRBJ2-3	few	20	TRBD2	CASSSQTIATSGRASDTQYF	TGTGCCAGCAGCTCACAAACAATCGCTACTAGCGGGAGGGCCAGTGATACGCAGTATTTT
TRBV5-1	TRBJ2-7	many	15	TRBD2	CASSPSTSETYEQYF	TGCGCCAGCAGCCCATCCACTAGCGAGACCTACGAGCAGTACTTC
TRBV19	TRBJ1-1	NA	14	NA	CASSIGTVNTEAFF	TGTGCCAGTAGTATAGGGACAGTGAACACTGAAGCTTTCTTT
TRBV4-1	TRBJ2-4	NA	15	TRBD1	CASSQLDRGINIQYF	TGCGCCAGCAGCCAACTCGACAGGGGGATAAACATTCAGTACTTC
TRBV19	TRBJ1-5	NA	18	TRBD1	CASMGRDRGWSMDQPQHF	TGTGCCAGTATGGGCAGGGACAGGGGTTGGTCAATGGATCAGCCCCAGCATTTT
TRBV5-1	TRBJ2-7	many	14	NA	CASSLVPGGYEQYF	TGCGCCAGCAGCTTGGTCCCGGGTGGATACGAGCAGTACTTC
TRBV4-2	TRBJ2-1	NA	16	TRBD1	CASSQDGTGAVDEQFF	TGTGCCAGCAGCCAAGATGGGACAGGGGCTGTGGATGAGCAGTTCTTC
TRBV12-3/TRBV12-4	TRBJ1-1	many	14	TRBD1	CASRPTGVNTEAFF	TGTGCCAGCAGGCCGACAGGGGTGAACACTGAAGCTTTCTTT
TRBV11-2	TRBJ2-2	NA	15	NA	CASSKRQGGAGELFF	TGTGCCAGCAGCAAACGACAGGGAGGTGCCGGGGAGCTGTTTTTT
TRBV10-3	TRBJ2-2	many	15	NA	CAISFSSPNTGELFF	TGTGCCATCAGTTTCTCTAGCCCTAACACCGGGGAGCTGTTTTTT
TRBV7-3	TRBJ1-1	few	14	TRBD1	CASSPKDREAEAFF	TGTGCCAGCAGCCCAAAAGACAGGGAAGCTGAAGCTTTCTTT
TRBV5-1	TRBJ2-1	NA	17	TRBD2	CASSSILAGGPNNEQFF	TGCGCCAGCAGCTCCATTCTAGCGGGAGGGCCCAACAATGAGCAGTTCTTC
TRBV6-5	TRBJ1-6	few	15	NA	CASSYRSSYNSPLHF	TGTGCCAGCAGTTACAGGAGCTCCTATAATTCACCCCTCCACTTT
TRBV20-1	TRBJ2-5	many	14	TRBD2	CSASSAGGQETQYF	TGCAGTGCTAGTAGCGCGGGGGGACAAGAGACCCAGTACTTC
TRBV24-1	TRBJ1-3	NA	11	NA	CATSDGNTIYF	TGTGCCACCAGTGACGGAAACACCATATATTTT
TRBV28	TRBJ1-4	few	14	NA	CASSDTGWEEKLFF	TGTGCCAGCAGTGATACAGGGTGGGAAGAAAAACTGTTTTTT
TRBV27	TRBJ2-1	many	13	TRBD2	CASSAGGYNEQFF	TGTGCCAGCAGCGCGGGGGGGTACAATGAGCAGTTCTTC